The next 19 T cell receptor beta chains were all read from a single sample in a study of T cell responses to AZD1222 COVID-19 vaccine. Sequencing was performed with immunoSEQ multiplex PCR; in TCRdb, only in-frame clones are kept and a portion is missing. The table lists 65,000 to 85,000 clones, roughly 80% of them singletons. The input for sequencing was peripheral blood, taken on day 0 of AZD1222 vaccination. These receptors all come from an adult in good health.

The chain combines TRBV28 with TRBJ2-7; D ambiguous. The ends were cut back, 5 bases at V and 6 bases at J, with 14 bases in the middle. The germline V gene has CDR1 MDHEN and CDR2 SYDVKM. The CDR3 is made up of 13 amino acids. CDR3 sequence (DNA): TGTGCCAGCAGTCCGCATATAAGTGGCGAGCAGTACTTC. Translation: CASSPHISGEQYF.

The rearrangement joins TRBV4-2 to TRBJ1-1; no definite D call. The CDR3 runs 15 residues. Between the trimmed V and J ends, which lost 0 bases and 0 bases, there was a span of 8 bases. CDR1 and CDR2 (germline): LGHNA, YNFKEQ. The CDR3, as DNA: TGTGCCAGCAGCCAAGAATTCGCAGTGAACACTGAAGCTTTCTTT. It encodes CASSQEFAVNTEAFF.

The V call is TRBV11-1, the J call TRBJ1-4; weak D call: TRBD1 (5 bases). Per the germline V gene, CDR1 is SGHAT and CDR2 is FQDESV (reference sequence). This CDR3 has 14 residues. The V gene lost 6 bases and the J gene lost 8 bases, with 16 bases spanning the gap. The CDR3 region is CASRSTAPGEKLFF. The CDR3 DNA follows: TGTGCCAGCAGATCGACAGCGCCTGGGGAAAAACTGTTTTTT.

The chain uses TRBV7-3 and TRBJ1-4; 7 nucleotides line up with TRBD1. With V trimmed by 0 bases and J by 8 bases, 12 bases remained unmatched. Germline CDR1 reads SGHTA; CDR2 reads FQGTGA. This CDR3 has 17 amino acids. For the CDR3, the DNA is TGTGCCAGCAGCTTAACCCGAGAAGGACAGGTGGGCGAAAAACTGTTTTTT. Protein: CASSLTREGQVGEKLFF.

The V gene is TRBV27, the J gene TRBJ2-7; D could derive from TRBD1 or TRBD2 (5 bases each). Germline V CDR1 and CDR2: MNHEY, SMNVEV (reference sequence). V lost 2 bases, J lost 2 bases, and 13 bases lay in between. The CDR3 sequence is 15 residues long. CDR3 sequence reads: CASSLTGTGAYEQYF. The CDR3 DNA reads as TGTGCCAGCAGTTTAACGGGGACCGGTGCCTACGAGCAGTACTTC.

Written as DNA, the CDR3 is TGTGCCACCACTGGCAGGGGGAACACTGAAGCTTTCTTT. Amino acid sequence: CATTGRGNTEAFF. The genes are TRBV24-1 and TRBJ1-1, with a tentative D call TRBD1 (6 bases). Germline CDR1 reads KGHDR; CDR2 reads SFDVKD. V lost 8 bases to trimming and J lost 1 base, with 10 bases between them. The CDR3 runs to 13 residues.

The rearrangement joins TRBV7-9 to TRBJ1-1; D is ambiguous. There are 14 residues in the CDR3. The germline V gene encodes CDR1 SEHNR and CDR2 FQNEAQ (reference sequence). Trimming took off 3 bases at V and 1 base at J, with 9 bases between the two ends. The CDR3 DNA follows: TGTGCCAGCAGCTTTGGCAGAGGGAACACTGAAGCTTTCTTT. Translating gives CASSFGRGNTEAFF.

The chain has TRBV3-1 (or the pseudogene TRBV3-2) and TRBJ2-3; 9 nucleotides agree with TRBD2. Looked up from germline, CDR1 is LGHDT and CDR2 is YNNKEL (reference sequence). This CDR3 contains 16 residues. After removal of 4 bases from V and 4 bases from J, the junction contained 9 bases not matched to a gene. The CDR3 loop is CASSPESSGMADTQYF. The CDR3 DNA follows: TGTGCCAGCAGCCCAGAATCTAGCGGGATGGCAGATACGCAGTATTTT.

This chain uses TRBV27 with TRBJ1-5, with D possibly matching TRBD1 (6 bases). V lost 3 bases, J lost 5 bases, and 11 bases lay in between. The CDR3 contains 14 residues. From germline, CDR1 is MNHEY and CDR2 SMNVEV (reference sequence). CDR3 protein: CASSFATGHQPQHF. The CDR3 bases are TGTGCCAGCAGTTTTGCCACAGGGCATCAGCCCCAGCATTTT.

The chain has TRBV24-1 and TRBJ2-1, with 7 bases fitting TRBD1. The V gene's germline CDR1 is KGHDR and CDR2 SFDVKD. Germline trimming cut 5 bases from V and 9 bases from J; bases unmatched to any gene: 9. The CDR3 length is 14 residues. Here the CDR3 reads CATSVQGVGGEQFF. The CDR3, as DNA: TGTGCCACCAGTGTCCAGGGGGTGGGTGGTGAGCAGTTCTTC.

The chain couples TRBV3-1 (or the pseudogene TRBV3-2) to TRBJ1-2, with 8 bases identical to TRBD1. From germline, CDR1 is LGHDT and CDR2 YNNKEL (reference sequence). CDR3 size: 18 residues. J lost 3 bases, V lost 0 bases, and 12 bases had no gene match. The CDR3 reads CASSQDVGQGSGDYGYTF. CDR3 DNA sequence: TGTGCCAGCAGCCAAGATGTCGGACAGGGATCAGGCGACTATGGCTACACCTTC.

The chain carries TRBV3-1 (or the pseudogene TRBV3-2) and TRBJ2-1; D uncertain. Germline loops: CDR1 LGHDT, CDR2 YNNKEL (reference sequence). This CDR3 region has 12 residues. The V gene lost 3 bases and the J gene lost 8 bases, with 8 bases spanning the gap. CDR3 loop: CASSQKGDEQFF. CDR3 nucleotides: TGTGCCAGCAGCCAGAAGGGCGATGAGCAGTTCTTC.

In its sample, this clone was seen once. The chain carries TRBV7-3 and TRBJ1-6, with TRBD1 as a possible D gene (5 bases). CDR3 length equals 14 residues. The germline V and J ends were trimmed by 6 bases and 7 bases, with 13 bases remaining between them. Germline V lookup: CDR1 SGHTA, CDR2 FQGTGA. The CDR3 is CASSLDGGNSPLHF. CDR3 bases: TGTGCCAGCAGTTTGGACGGGGGAAATTCACCCCTCCACTTT.

The chain uses TRBV12-3 or TRBV12-4 and TRBJ2-7; D not certain. V was clipped by 0 bases and J by 7 bases, with 4 bases between them. The CDR3 sequence is 11 residues long. In nucleotides, the CDR3 is TGTGCCAGCAGTTTAGCGACTGAGCAGTACTTC. This codes for CASSLATEQYF.

J is TRBJ2-3 and V is TRBV24-1; D is unresolved. This CDR3 region has 11 residues. The germline CDR1 and CDR2 sequences are KGHDR and SFDVKD. V lost 4 bases, J lost 3 bases, and 1 base lay in between. CDR3 nucleotide sequence: TGTGCCACCAGTGAGACAGATACGCAGTATTTT. This encodes CATSETDTQYF.

The genes are TRBV28 and TRBJ1-4; 7 bases match TRBD1. Trimming removed 5 bases from V and 4 bases from J; junction bases left unmatched: 7. The germline CDR1 and CDR2 sequences are MDHEN and SYDVKM. The CDR3 is 15 amino acids. CDR3 in DNA: TGTGCCAGCAGTCCCCGGACAGGTCTTAATGAAAAACTGTTTTTT. This gives the protein CASSPRTGLNEKLFF.

V gene TRBV27 combines with J gene TRBJ2-7; the match to TRBD1 covers 10 bases. CDR1 and CDR2 (germline): MNHEY, SMNVEV (reference sequence). Unmatched junction bases numbered 8, after V lost 3 bases and J lost 6 bases. The CDR3 runs to 15 residues. The chain's CDR3 is CASSFLGQGFSEQYF. Written as DNA, the CDR3 is TGTGCCAGCAGTTTTCTGGGACAGGGGTTTAGCGAGCAGTACTTC.

The chain employs TRBV9 and TRBJ2-5, with 8 bases aligning to TRBD2. The CDR3 runs 16 residues. Per the germline V gene, CDR1 is SGDLS and CDR2 is YYNGEE. The junction had 9 bases not matched to a gene; V was cut back by 3 bases and J by 2 bases. Here the CDR3 reads CASSAGVAGGQETQYF. For the CDR3, the DNA is TGTGCCAGCAGCGCAGGGGTCGCGGGAGGTCAAGAGACCCAGTACTTC.

The CDR3 spells CASGGDSYEQYF. CDR3 nucleotides: TGTGCCAGCGGCGGGGACTCCTACGAGCAGTACTTC. The chain combines TRBV28 with TRBJ2-7, with TRBD2 as a possible D gene (6 bases). Trimming took off 8 bases at V and 0 bases at J, with 8 bases between the two ends. This CDR3 has 12 amino acids. Germline V gives CDR1 MDHEN, CDR2 SYDVKM.